Detailed here is one T cell receptor beta chain. The sample holds many counts of this clonotype. Which antigen it targets is not known. Base qualities are missing; no much larger clone stands one base away. Libraries of naive CD8 T cells were built from approximately 22,000 to 940,000 sorted cells, with 10%, 30% or 50% of the purified RNA used. On a BD FACSAria II, naive CD8 T cells were FACS-sorted as CD8+CD4-CCR7+CD45RA+ and collected into RLT Plus buffer. Detection sensitivity was tested by spiking Jurkat RNA equal to some 11 TCR copies' worth into samples containing 20,000-1,000,000 naive CD8 T cells. Enrichment of CD8 T cells was performed with RosetteSep CD8+ T Cell Enrichment Cocktail and Ficoll-Paque, after which ACK red cell lysis was carried out. Library generation was performed with PCR. TCRdb shows the sequencer as NextSeq 500. Bulk TCR libraries were generated as previously described, with the TCR primers listed in Table S5 used. Total RNA was purified with the Qiagen AllPrep DNA/RNA kit. Before analysis, reads from multiple sequencing runs of the same library were pooled. The original pipeline was this. Only reads with exact TCR constant sequence were kept, trimmed to 150 nt, and grouped by their 12-nt molecular barcodes. Reads in each barcode group were sub-clustered using a 15% Levenshtein threshold, and a quality-weighted consensus sequence was built for each RNA molecule. Non-functional sequences were excluded, and lower-count sequences lying one edit away from another sequence were also excluded. Barcode sub-clusters with fewer than 20% of the maximum read count were removed, based on fitting two negative binomial distributions. TCRdb reworked the public reads: Q25 trimming with fastp, MiXCR clone assembly, productive beta chains retained. Rows are unified per CDR3 protein, each entry keeping the most common DNA and genes. For this entry, the V and J calls and clone size follow TCRdb and not the study's own pipeline. This sample holds over 550,000 distinct CDR3 sequences; about 25% were observed only once. The ten largest account for about 0.73% of the sample.

The sample comes from a study of molecular identifiers for immune sequencing clone quantification (dated by TCRdb to 2017 to 2018). Turning to the overall study: For a replicate experiment, RNA from roughly 18,000 or 92,000 naive CD8 T cells was divided into five aliquots, of which four were sequenced. This methods study used CD8 T cells to benchmark TCR RNA copy counting and molecular-identifier clustering-based TCR repertoire sequencing (MIDCIRS). Findings and caveats that apply to the study as a whole: Highly expanded clone sizes could be underestimated if identical TCR molecules share a barcode. Modeling indicated about three TCR RNA copies recovered per cell, compared with around 11 by digital PCR, which implies a capture efficiency of 25% to 35%. Even against a background of around 950,000 naive CD8 T cells, spiked-in Jurkat TCR RNA amounting to a single cell's worth was reported to be detectable. The naive libraries included spiked-in Jurkat TCR RNA (roughly 11 copies' worth), and this RNA is not part of the donor repertoire. When barcode sub-clustering was left out, chimeric consensus sequences inflated TCR diversity, with chimeras reaching as high as 47%. In CMV-specific effector cells, clones with more than 20 RNA copies contained over 99% of molecules, whereas in naive cells such clones contained under 1% of molecules.

The CDR3 sequence holds 18 residues, the cysteine and phenylalanine included. CDR3 DNA is the only sequence kept; it has 54 bases, read in frame from the first base. The V end loses 4 bases and the J end loses 9 bases, and a stretch of 25 bases separates them. The sequence derives from a human donor in good health. Some libraries in this study had Jurkat cell RNA spiked in. The source material was naive CD8+ T cells from blood, with Jurkat cell RNA spiked in. Sample cell subset or site, as interpreted from the label and publication: FACS-sorted CD8+CD4-CCR7+CD45RA+ naive T cells. In this chain, TRBV23-1 is recombined with TRBJ1-6; the D gene is unclear. TRBV23-1 qualifies as an ORF whose function is uncertain. The sequence in DNA is TGCGCCAGCAGTCCCCTTTTGCCTACACGGATCCGCGGTTCACCCCTCCACTTT. Translated, it reads CASSPLLPTRIRGSPLHF.